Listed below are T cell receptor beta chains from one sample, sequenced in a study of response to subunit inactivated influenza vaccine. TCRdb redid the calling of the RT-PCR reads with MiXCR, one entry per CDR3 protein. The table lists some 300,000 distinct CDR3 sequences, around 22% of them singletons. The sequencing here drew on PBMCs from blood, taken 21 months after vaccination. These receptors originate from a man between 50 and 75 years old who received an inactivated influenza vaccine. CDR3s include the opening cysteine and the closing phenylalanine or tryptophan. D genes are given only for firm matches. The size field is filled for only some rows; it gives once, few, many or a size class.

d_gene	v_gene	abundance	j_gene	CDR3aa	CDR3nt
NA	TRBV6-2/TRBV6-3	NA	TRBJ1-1	CASTLRARTEAFF	TGTGCCAGCACCCTCCGGGCGCGGACTGAAGCTTTCTTT
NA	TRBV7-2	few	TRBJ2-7	CASSLGGMGSLEQYF	TGTGCCAGCAGCTTAGGGGGGATGGGTAGCCTCGAGCAGTACTTC
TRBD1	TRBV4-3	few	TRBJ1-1	CASSQGWDSRNTEAFF	TGCGCCAGCAGCCAAGGTTGGGACAGTCGGAACACTGAAGCTTTCTTT
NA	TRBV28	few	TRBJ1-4	CASSSTGVLVSSLFF	TGTGCCAGCAGTTCAACGGGGGTCCTCGTTAGTAGTCTGTTTTTT
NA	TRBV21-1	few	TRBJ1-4	CASSKAGSLEKLFF	TGTGCCAGCAGCAAAGCGGGTAGTCTTGAAAAACTGTTTTTT
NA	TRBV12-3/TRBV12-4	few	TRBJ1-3	CASSPDGMPTLSGNTIYF	TGTGCCAGCAGTCCGGACGGTATGCCAACCCTCTCTGGAAACACCATATATTTT
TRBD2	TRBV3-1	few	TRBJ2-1	CASSRRTSGRRLRNEQFF	TGTGCCAGCAGCAGACGGACTAGCGGGAGACGTCTCCGCAATGAGCAGTTCTTC
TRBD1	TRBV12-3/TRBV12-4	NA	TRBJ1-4	CASSNRQGFYEKLFF	TGTGCCAGCAGCAACAGACAGGGCTTCTATGAAAAACTGTTTTTT
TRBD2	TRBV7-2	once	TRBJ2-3	CASSLTVEAGATDTQYF	TGTGCCAGCAGCTTAACGGTGGAAGCGGGGGCGACAGATACGCAGTATTTT
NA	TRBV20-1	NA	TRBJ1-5	CSAAGMSNQPQHF	TGCAGTGCCGCGGGGATGAGCAATCAGCCCCAGCATTTT
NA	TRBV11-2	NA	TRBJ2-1	CASSLGTLGVVNNEQFF	TGTGCCAGCAGCTTAGGAACCTTGGGAGTAGTAAACAATGAGCAGTTCTTC
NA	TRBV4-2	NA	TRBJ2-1	CASSQDLSTYNEQFF	TGTGCCAGCAGCCAAGATCTTTCCACATACAATGAGCAGTTCTTC
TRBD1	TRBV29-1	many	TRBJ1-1	CSASQGVTEAFF	TGCAGCGCCTCACAGGGGGTTACTGAAGCTTTCTTT
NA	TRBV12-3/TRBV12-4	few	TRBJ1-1	CASSLVEIWTDSNTEAFF	TGTGCCAGCAGTTTAGTGGAAATATGGACAGACTCGAACACTGAAGCTTTCTTT
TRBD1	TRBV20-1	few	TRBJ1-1	CSARVGETGVNTEAFF	TGCAGTGCTAGAGTAGGAGAGACAGGGGTGAACACTGAAGCTTTCTTT
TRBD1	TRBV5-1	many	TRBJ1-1	CASSLHRGTYLTSFF	TGCGCCAGCAGCTTACACAGGGGTACCTACCTGACGTCTTTCTTT
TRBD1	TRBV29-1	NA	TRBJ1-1	CSVPPGGGNTEAFF	TGCAGCGTCCCCCCAGGGGGCGGGAACACTGAAGCTTTCTTT
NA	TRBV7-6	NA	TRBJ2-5	CASSTIRGKPIIKAQYF	TGTGCCAGCAGCACCATTCGGGGGAAGCCCATTATTAAGGCCCAGTACTTC
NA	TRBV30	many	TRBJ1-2	CAWSEPQQGNYGYTF	TGTGCCTGGAGTGAGCCACAACAGGGTAACTATGGCTACACCTTC
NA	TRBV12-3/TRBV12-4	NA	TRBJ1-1	CASSFQGEGSEAFF	TGTGCCAGCAGTTTCCAGGGAGAAGGGTCTGAAGCTTTCTTT
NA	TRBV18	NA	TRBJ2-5	CASSDGAGETQYF	TGTGCCAGCTCCGACGGGGCTGGGGAGACCCAGTACTTC
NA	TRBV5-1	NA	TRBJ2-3	CASSPATDTVTDTQYF	TGCGCCAGCAGCCCTGCGACAGACACCGTCACAGATACGCAGTATTTT
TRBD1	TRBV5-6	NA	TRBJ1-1	CASSLTGTRTEAFF	TGTGCCAGCAGCCTGACAGGGACACGCACTGAAGCTTTCTTT
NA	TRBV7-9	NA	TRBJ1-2	CASSLRQITSGYTF	TGTGCCAGCAGTTTGAGACAGATTACGAGCGGCTACACCTTC
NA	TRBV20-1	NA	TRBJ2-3	CSASSAGRTDTQYF	TGCAGTGCTAGTTCGGCGGGCCGCACAGATACGCAGTATTTT
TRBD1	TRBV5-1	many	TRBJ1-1	CASSRDSFPF	TGCGCCAGCAGCCGGGACAGTTTCCCCTTT
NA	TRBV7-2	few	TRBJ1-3	CASSTTSGNTIYF	TGTGCCAGCAGCACGACCTCTGGAAACACCATATATTTT
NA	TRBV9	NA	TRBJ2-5	CASSVGGLLQETQYF	TGTGCCAGCAGCGTAGGGGGACTTCTACAAGAGACCCAGTACTTC
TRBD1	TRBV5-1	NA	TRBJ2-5	CASSYQGVSGETQYF	TGCGCCAGCAGCTACCAGGGGGTATCTGGAGAGACCCAGTACTTC
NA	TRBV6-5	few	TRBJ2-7	CASSWNQGYYEQYF	TGTGCCAGCAGTTGGAATCAGGGTTACTACGAGCAGTACTTC
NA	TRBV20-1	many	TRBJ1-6	CSAKRASSYNSPLHF	TGCAGTGCGAAGCGGGCAAGCTCCTATAATTCACCCCTCCACTTT
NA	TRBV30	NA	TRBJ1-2	CAWSPGTVGHYGYTF	TGTGCCTGGAGTCCGGGGACCGTGGGGCATTATGGCTACACCTTC
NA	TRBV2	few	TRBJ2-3	CASSDASSTDTQYF	TGTGCCAGCAGTGACGCTAGCAGCACAGATACGCAGTATTTT
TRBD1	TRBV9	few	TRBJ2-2	CASSIGTGRTGELFF	TGTGCCAGCAGCATAGGGACAGGGCGGACCGGGGAGCTGTTTTTT
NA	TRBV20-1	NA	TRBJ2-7	CSASPGPTYEQYF	TGCAGTGCTAGCCCGGGACCCACCTACGAGCAGTACTTC
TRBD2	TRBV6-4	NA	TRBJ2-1	CASSQLAGDHNEQFF	TGTGCCAGCAGCCAACTAGCGGGAGACCACAATGAGCAGTTCTTC
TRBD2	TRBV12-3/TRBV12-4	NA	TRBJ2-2	CASSGLAGALINTGELFF	TGTGCCAGCAGTGGACTAGCGGGGGCCTTAATAAACACCGGGGAGCTGTTTTTT